This T cell receptor (beta chain) came from a study of shared clonotypes between healthy human individuals. This CDR3 has 17 residues. V was clipped by 6 bases and J by 6 bases; unmatched bases: 15. CDR1 is SGHRS, CDR2 YFSETQ, per germline. Assay: immunoSEQ multiplex PCR; the TCRdb copy retains only in-frame clones and omits some. Of a few hundred thousand clones listed, about 80% are singletons. The sequencing input was PBMCs. The sequence was collected from a woman aged 35 to 49 in good health. Some clones in this sample may be carry-over from other donors' samples. The chain has TRBV5-1 and TRBJ2-7, with TRBD2 matching 13 bases. The CDR3 reads CASTTGTSGIPWSEQYF. CDR3 nucleotides: TGCGCCAGCACCACCGGGACTAGCGGGATACCCTGGTCCGAGCAGTACTTC.